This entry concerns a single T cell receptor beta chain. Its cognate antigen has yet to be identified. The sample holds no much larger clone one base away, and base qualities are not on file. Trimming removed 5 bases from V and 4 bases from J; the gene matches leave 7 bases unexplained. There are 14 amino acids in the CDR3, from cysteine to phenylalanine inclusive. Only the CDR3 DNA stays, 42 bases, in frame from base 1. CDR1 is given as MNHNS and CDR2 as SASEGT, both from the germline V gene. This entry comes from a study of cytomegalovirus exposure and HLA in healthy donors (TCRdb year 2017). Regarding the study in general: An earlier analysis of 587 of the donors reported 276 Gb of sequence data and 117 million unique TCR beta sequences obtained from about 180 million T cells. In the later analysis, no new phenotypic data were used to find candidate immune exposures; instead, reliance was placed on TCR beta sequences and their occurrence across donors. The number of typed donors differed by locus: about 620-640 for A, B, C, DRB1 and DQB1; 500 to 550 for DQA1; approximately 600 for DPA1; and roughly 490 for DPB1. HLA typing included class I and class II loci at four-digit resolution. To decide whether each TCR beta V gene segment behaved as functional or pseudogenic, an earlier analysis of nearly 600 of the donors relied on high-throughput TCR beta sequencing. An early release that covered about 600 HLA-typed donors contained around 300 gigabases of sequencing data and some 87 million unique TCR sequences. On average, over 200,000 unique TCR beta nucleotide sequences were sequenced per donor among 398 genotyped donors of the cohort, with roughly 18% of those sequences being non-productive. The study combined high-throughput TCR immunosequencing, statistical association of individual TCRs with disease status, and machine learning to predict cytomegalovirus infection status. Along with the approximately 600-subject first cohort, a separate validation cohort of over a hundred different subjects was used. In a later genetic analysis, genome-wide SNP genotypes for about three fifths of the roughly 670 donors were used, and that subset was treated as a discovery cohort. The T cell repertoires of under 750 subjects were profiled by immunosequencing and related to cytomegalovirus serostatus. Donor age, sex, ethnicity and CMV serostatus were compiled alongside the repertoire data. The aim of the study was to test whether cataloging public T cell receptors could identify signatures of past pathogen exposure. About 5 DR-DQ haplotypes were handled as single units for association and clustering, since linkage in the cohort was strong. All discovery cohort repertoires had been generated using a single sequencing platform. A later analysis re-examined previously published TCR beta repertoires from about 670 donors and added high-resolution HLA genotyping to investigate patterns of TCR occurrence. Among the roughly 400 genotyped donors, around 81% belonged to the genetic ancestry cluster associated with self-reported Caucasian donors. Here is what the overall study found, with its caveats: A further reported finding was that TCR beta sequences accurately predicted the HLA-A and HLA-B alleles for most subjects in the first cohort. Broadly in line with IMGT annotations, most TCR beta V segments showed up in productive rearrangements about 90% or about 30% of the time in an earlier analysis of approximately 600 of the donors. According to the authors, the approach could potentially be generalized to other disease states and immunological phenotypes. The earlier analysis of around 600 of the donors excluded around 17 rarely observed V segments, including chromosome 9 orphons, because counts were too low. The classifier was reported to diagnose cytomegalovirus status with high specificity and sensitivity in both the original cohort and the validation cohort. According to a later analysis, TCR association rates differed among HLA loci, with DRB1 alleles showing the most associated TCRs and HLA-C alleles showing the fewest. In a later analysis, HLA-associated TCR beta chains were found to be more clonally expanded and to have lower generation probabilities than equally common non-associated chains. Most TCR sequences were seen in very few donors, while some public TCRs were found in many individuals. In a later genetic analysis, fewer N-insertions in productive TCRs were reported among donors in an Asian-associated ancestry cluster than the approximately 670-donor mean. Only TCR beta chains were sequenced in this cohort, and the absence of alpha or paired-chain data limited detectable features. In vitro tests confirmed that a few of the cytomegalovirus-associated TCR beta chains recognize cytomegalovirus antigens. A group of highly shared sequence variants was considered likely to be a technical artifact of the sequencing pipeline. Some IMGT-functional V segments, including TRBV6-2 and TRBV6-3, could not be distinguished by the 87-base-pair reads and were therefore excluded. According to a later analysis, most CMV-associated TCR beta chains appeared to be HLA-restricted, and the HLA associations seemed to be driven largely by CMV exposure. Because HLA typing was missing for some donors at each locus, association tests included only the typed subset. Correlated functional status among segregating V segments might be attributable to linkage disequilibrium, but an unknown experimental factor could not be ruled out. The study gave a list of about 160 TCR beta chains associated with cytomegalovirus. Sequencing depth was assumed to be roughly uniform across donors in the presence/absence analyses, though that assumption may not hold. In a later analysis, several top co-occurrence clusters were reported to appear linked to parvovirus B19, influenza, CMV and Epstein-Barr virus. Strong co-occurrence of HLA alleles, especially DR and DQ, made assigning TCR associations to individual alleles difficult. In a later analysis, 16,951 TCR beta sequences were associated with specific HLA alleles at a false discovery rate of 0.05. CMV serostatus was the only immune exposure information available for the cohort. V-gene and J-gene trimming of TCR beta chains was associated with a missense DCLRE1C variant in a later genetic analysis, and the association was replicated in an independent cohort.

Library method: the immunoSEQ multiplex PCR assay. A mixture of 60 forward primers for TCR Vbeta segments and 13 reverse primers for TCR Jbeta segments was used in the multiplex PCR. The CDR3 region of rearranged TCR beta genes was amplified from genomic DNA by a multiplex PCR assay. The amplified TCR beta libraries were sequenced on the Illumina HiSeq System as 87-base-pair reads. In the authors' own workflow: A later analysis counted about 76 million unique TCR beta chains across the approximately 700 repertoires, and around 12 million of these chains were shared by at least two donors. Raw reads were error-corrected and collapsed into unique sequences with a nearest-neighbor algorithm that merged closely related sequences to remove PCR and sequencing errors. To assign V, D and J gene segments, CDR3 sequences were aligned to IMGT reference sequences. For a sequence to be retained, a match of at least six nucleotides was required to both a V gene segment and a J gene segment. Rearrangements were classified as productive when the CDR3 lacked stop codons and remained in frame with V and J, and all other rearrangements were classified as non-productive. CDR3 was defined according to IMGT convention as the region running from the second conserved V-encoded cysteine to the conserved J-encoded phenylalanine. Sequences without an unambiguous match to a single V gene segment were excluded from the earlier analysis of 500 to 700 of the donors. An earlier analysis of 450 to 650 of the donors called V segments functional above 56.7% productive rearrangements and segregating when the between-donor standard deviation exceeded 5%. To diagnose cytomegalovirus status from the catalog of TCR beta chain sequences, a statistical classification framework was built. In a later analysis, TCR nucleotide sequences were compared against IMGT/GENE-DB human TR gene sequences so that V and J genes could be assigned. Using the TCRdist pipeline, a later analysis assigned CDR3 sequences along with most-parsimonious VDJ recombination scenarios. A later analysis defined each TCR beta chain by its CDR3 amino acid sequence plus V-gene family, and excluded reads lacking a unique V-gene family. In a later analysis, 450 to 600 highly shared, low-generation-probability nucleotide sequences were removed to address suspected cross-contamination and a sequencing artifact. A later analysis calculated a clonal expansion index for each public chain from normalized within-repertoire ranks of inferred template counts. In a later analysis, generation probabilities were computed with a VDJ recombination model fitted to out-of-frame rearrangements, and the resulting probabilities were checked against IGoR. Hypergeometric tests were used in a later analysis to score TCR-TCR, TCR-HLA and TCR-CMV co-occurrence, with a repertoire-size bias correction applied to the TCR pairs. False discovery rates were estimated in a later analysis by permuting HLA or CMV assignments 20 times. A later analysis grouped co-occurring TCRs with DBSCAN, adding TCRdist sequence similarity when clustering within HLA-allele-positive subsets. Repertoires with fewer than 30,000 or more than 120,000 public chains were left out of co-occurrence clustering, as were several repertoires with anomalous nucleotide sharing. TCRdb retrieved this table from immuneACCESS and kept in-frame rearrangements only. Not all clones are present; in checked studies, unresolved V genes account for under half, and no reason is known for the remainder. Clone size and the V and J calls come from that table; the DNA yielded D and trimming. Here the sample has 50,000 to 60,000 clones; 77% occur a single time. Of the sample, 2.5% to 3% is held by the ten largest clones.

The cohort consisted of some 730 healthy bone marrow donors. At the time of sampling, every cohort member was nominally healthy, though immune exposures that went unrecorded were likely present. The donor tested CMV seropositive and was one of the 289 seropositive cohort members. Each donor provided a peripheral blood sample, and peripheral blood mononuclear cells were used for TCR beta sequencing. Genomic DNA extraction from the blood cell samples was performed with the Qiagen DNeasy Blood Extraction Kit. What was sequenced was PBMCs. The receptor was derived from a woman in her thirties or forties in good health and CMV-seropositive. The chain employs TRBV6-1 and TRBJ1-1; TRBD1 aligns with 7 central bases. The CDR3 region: CASSSRDSVTEAFF. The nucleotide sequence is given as TGTGCCAGCAGTTCCCGGGACAGTGTCACTGAAGCTTTCTTT.